This is a list of T cell receptor beta chains from one sample in a study of shared clonotypes between healthy human individuals. Clones were read by immunoSEQ multiplex PCR, and TCRdb kept only the in-frame ones, dropping some. Counted here are about 2 million clones, about 95% occurring once; the ten biggest clones make up less than 1.5%. The sample taken for sequencing was naive CD8+ T cells sorted from blood. These receptors were collected from a man younger than 30 in good health. Each CDR3 is given with its conserved first and last residue. Fields, in order: J gene, V gene, D gene, clone size, CDR3 protein, CDR3 DNA. A D gene is named only where the DNA matches it firmly. Some rows mark clone size as missing; the rest say once, few, many or name a class of expanded clone.

TRBJ2-1,TRBV9,TRBD2,NA,CASSAPGGPYEQFF,TGTGCCAGCAGCGCCCCGGGGGGGCCATATGAGCAGTTCTTC
TRBJ2-1,TRBV5-6,NA,NA,CASSSEGEQFF,TGTGCCAGCAGCTCTGAGGGTGAGCAGTTCTTC
TRBJ1-2,TRBV9,NA,NA,CASSPEGTPGYTF,TGTGCCAGCAGCCCCGAGGGTACACCTGGCTACACCTTC
TRBJ2-7,TRBV11-2,NA,NA,CASSPGPTYEQYF,TGTGCCAGCAGCCCTGGCCCTACCTACGAGCAGTACTTC
TRBJ1-2,TRBV4-1,NA,NA,CASSQADQGYGYTF,TGCGCCAGCAGCCAAGCCGACCAGGGGTATGGCTACACCTTC
TRBJ2-3,TRBV28,NA,NA,CASSYDSKTSSTDTQYF,TGTGCCAGCAGTTACGACTCCAAGACCAGTAGCACAGATACGCAGTATTTT
TRBJ1-5,TRBV27,NA,NA,CASSYRQSNQPQHF,TGTGCCAGCAGTTACAGGCAGAGTAATCAGCCCCAGCATTTT
TRBJ2-7,TRBV6-5,TRBD1,NA,CASSYGQGSEQYF,TGTGCCAGCAGTTACGGACAGGGAAGCGAGCAGTACTTC
TRBJ1-4,TRBV7-8,NA,once,CASSLVGNEKLFF,TGTGCCAGCAGCTTAGTGGGAAATGAAAAACTGTTTTTT
TRBJ2-7,TRBV7-8,NA,NA,CASSLNPGLEQYF,TGTGCCAGCAGCTTAAACCCCGGGCTCGAGCAGTACTTC
TRBJ2-7,TRBV12-5,NA,NA,CASGLGRTYEQYF,TGTGCTAGTGGTTTGGGAAGGACTTACGAGCAGTACTTC
TRBJ1-2,TRBV27,TRBD1,NA,CASSATGYSGYTF,TGTGCCAGCAGTGCGACAGGGTATTCTGGCTACACCTTC
TRBJ2-1,TRBV27,NA,once,CASSLSGGNEQFF,TGTGCCAGCAGTTTATCTGGGGGCAATGAGCAGTTCTTC
TRBJ2-5,TRBV7-9,NA,NA,CASSLEDRQETQYF,TGTGCCAGCAGCTTAGAGGACAGACAAGAGACCCAGTACTTC
TRBJ2-1,TRBV6-5,NA,NA,CASSRDISYNEQFF,TGTGCCAGCAGCCGGGACATTTCCTACAATGAGCAGTTCTTC
TRBJ1-2,TRBV6-5,NA,NA,CASRLGMHYGYTF,TGTGCCAGCAGACTGGGTATGCACTATGGCTACACCTTC
TRBJ2-3,TRBV9,NA,NA,CASSGGGADTQYF,TGTGCCAGCAGCGGAGGGGGAGCAGATACGCAGTATTTT
TRBJ2-7,TRBV27,NA,NA,CASSFKAAYEQYF,TGTGCCAGCAGTTTCAAGGCAGCCTACGAGCAGTACTTC
TRBJ1-2,TRBV19,NA,NA,CASIGGNYGYTF,TGTGCCAGTATTGGTGGGAACTATGGCTACACCTTC
TRBJ2-1,TRBV6-5,NA,NA,CASSTGTPYNEQFF,TGTGCCAGCTCTACAGGGACGCCATACAATGAGCAGTTCTTC
TRBJ2-7,TRBV6-5,TRBD2,NA,CASSSSGYSYEQYF,TGTGCCAGCAGTTCTAGCGGTTACTCCTACGAGCAGTACTTC
TRBJ2-1,TRBV6-5,NA,NA,CASSYYGDEQFF,TGTGCCAGCAGTTACTACGGCGATGAGCAGTTCTTC
TRBJ1-2,TRBV10-3,TRBD1,NA,CAISPDRANYGYTF,TGTGCCATCAGTCCTGACAGGGCTAACTATGGCTACACCTTC
TRBJ2-7,TRBV2,NA,NA,CATRTESSYEQYF,TGTGCCACCCGGACAGAGAGCTCCTACGAGCAGTACTTC
TRBJ2-5,TRBV5-1,NA,NA,CASSRLPGNQETQYF,TGCGCCAGCAGCCGCCTACCAGGCAACCAAGAGACCCAGTACTTC
TRBJ2-7,TRBV29-1,NA,NA,CSAQTDKFYEQYF,TGCAGCGCCCAGACAGATAAATTCTACGAGCAGTACTTC
TRBJ1-5,TRBV7-6,NA,NA,CASSLGWGPNQPQHF,TGTGCCAGCAGTCTTGGGTGGGGGCCCAATCAGCCCCAGCATTTT
TRBJ2-5,TRBV5-1,TRBD1,NA,CANSSDRVWETQYF,TGCGCCAACAGCTCCGACAGGGTTTGGGAGACCCAGTACTTC
TRBJ2-2,TRBV7-9,NA,NA,CASTPTAPGELFF,TGTGCCAGCACCCCCACGGCGCCCGGGGAGCTGTTTTTT
TRBJ1-5,TRBV9,NA,NA,CASSRTVNQPQHF,TGTGCCAGCTCGCGGACTGTCAATCAGCCCCAGCATTTT
TRBJ2-7,TRBV7-8,TRBD2,few,CASSLGGGYEQYF,TGTGCCAGCAGCTTAGGGGGGGGCTACGAGCAGTACTTC
TRBJ1-2,TRBV7-9,TRBD1,NA,CASSVGQAYGYTF,TGTGCCAGCAGCGTAGGACAGGCCTATGGCTACACCTTC
TRBJ2-2,TRBV10-1,TRBD2,few,CASSESGSGGLTGELFF,TGCGCCAGCAGTGAGTCGGGTAGCGGGGGCCTCACCGGGGAGCTGTTTTTT
TRBJ1-2,TRBV30,TRBD1,NA,CAWSEQGWDGYTF,TGTGCCTGGAGTGAACAGGGGTGGGACGGCTACACCTTC
TRBJ2-7,TRBV2,TRBD2,NA,CASTIGLAGVYEQYF,TGTGCCAGCACCATAGGACTAGCGGGAGTATACGAGCAGTACTTC
TRBJ2-3,TRBV9,TRBD2,NA,CASSVDGRGDTQYF,TGTGCCAGCAGCGTAGACGGGAGGGGCGATACGCAGTATTTT
TRBJ2-1,TRBV7-3,TRBD2,NA,CASSLASGGPNEQFF,TGTGCCAGCAGCTTAGCTAGCGGGGGACCCAATGAGCAGTTCTTC
TRBJ1-1,TRBV9,NA,NA,CASSPPPPDTEAFF,TGTGCCAGCAGCCCCCCCCCGCCGGACACTGAAGCTTTCTTT
TRBJ1-6,TRBV5-8,NA,once,CASSLEINSPLHF,TGTGCCAGCAGCTTGGAGATTAATTCACCCCTCCACTTT
TRBJ2-7,TRBV6-5,NA,NA,CASSFRFGYEQYF,TGTGCCAGCAGTTTCCGATTCGGATACGAGCAGTACTTC
TRBJ2-7,TRBV13,NA,NA,CASSGTGSEQYF,TGTGCCAGCAGCGGAACAGGGAGCGAGCAGTACTTC
TRBJ2-5,TRBV10-2,TRBD2,NA,CASSGASGRYQETQYF,TGCGCCAGCAGTGGGGCTAGCGGGAGGTACCAAGAGACCCAGTACTTC
TRBJ2-1,TRBV29-1,TRBD2,few,CSVVGTSGFNNEQFF,TGCAGCGTTGTGGGGACTAGCGGGTTCAACAATGAGCAGTTCTTC
TRBJ2-7,TRBV2,NA,NA,CASSEAQGYGYEQYF,TGTGCCAGCAGTGAAGCGCAGGGATACGGCTACGAGCAGTACTTC
TRBJ2-2,TRBV10-3,TRBD1,once,CAITPKDRANTGELFF,TGTGCCATCACCCCAAAGGACAGGGCGAACACCGGGGAGCTGTTTTTT
TRBJ2-5,TRBV11-2,TRBD2,NA,CASSLEAGGSETQYF,TGTGCCAGCAGCTTAGAAGCGGGGGGATCAGAGACCCAGTACTTC
TRBJ2-2,TRBV10-2,NA,NA,CASSDVLAGELFF,TGCGCCAGCAGTGACGTCTTAGCCGGGGAGCTGTTTTTT
TRBJ1-3,TRBV7-8,NA,NA,CASSLGLVRNTIYF,TGTGCCAGCAGCTTAGGACTGGTGCGAAACACCATATATTTT
TRBJ1-5,TRBV27,TRBD1,NA,CASSTTGGAQPQHF,TGTGCCAGCAGTACAACAGGGGGCGCCCAGCCCCAGCATTTT
TRBJ2-7,TRBV30,TRBD1,NA,CAWKPGTGDQQYF,TGTGCCTGGAAACCAGGGACAGGGGACCAGCAGTACTTC
TRBJ2-3,TRBV28,TRBD2,NA,CASSANASGGTTDTQYF,TGTGCCAGCAGTGCCAACGCTAGCGGGGGGACCACAGATACGCAGTATTTT
TRBJ1-2,TRBV30,NA,NA,CAWSEAEYYGYTF,TGTGCCTGGAGTGAGGCCGAATACTATGGCTACACCTTC